The 14 T cell receptor beta chains listed next were all sequenced from one sample in a study of blood T cell repertoires in COVID-19. Profiling relied on immunoSEQ multiplex PCR, and the TCRdb table lists in-frame clones only, not all of them. In the table there are about 210,000 clones, over 80% of which are singletons. Sample: PBMCs or T cells enriched from blood (not recorded which). The receptor source for this set is a woman in her twenties or thirties who had been exposed to COVID-19.

This sequence joins TRBV7-9 and TRBJ2-7; a weak D match, TRBD1 (5 bases). V dropped 4 bases and J dropped 3 bases, with 13 bases sitting between them. The CDR3 is 14 amino acids. The germline gives CDR1 SEHNR, CDR2 FQNEAQ (reference sequence). The CDR3 here is CASSSTGRVYEQYF. The CDR3 nucleotides read TGTGCCAGCAGCTCAACCGGCAGGGTCTACGAGCAGTACTTC.

The chain joins TRBV18 to TRBJ2-3, with D maybe TRBD2 (7 bases). Germline values: CDR1 KGHSH, CDR2 LQKENI. V lost 3 bases to trimming and J lost 5 bases, with 15 bases between them. This CDR3 spans 15 amino acids. DNA of the CDR3: TGTGCCAGCTCACCGTTGAGGGGGAGGGAAGATACGCAGTATTTT. This translates into CASSPLRGREDTQYF. Drawing the rest from reference TRBV18 and TRBJ2-3, the complete variable domain is NAGVMQNPRHLVRRRGQEARLRCSPMKGHSHVYWYRQLPEEGLKFMVYLQKENIIDESGMPKERFSAEFPKEGPSILRIQQVVRGDSAAYFCASSPLRGREDTQYFGPGTRLTVL.

The CDR3 bases are TGTGCCACCAGCAGTTCAGGGAAAAATCAGCCCCAGCATTTT. Translating it yields CATSSSGKNQPQHF. The rearrangement links TRBV15 to TRBJ1-5; tentatively, D is TRBD1 (5 bases). In germline, CDR1 is LNHNV, CDR2 YYDKDF (reference sequence). V lost 3 bases, J lost 4 bases, and 10 bases lay in between. CDR3 length: 14 amino acids.

CDR3 nucleotide sequence: TGTGCCAGCTCACCCACGGGAGTCGATACTGAAGCTTTCTTT. Translating gives CASSPTGVDTEAFF. V gene TRBV18 combines with J gene TRBJ1-1; D unclear. There are 14 residues in the CDR3. The germline V gene encodes CDR1 KGHSH and CDR2 LQKENI. Trimming removed 3 bases from V and 5 bases from J, with 13 bases in between.

The J gene is TRBJ1-5, the V gene TRBV19; D is undetermined. The CDR3 runs 13 residues. Per the germline V gene, CDR1 is LNHDA and CDR2 is SQIVND (reference sequence). The V gene lost 5 bases and the J gene lost 4 bases, with 9 bases spanning the gap. CDR3 residues: CASSGVVNQPQHF. As DNA, the CDR3 is TGTGCCAGTAGTGGAGTAGTGAATCAGCCCCAGCATTTT.

The chain uses TRBV10-2 and TRBJ1-4; 11 bases map to TRBD1. V shed 2 bases and J 8 bases; nucleotides not matched to a gene: 7. CDR3 size: 16 residues. The V gene's germline CDR1 is WSHSY and CDR2 SAAADI. The CDR3 nucleotides read TGCGCCAGCAGTGAGCACCTACGGGACAGGGGGGAAAAACTGTTTTTT. Translation: CASSEHLRDRGEKLFF.

This chain joins TRBV5-4 and TRBJ1-2; TRBD1 matches at 7 bases. V lost 6 bases, J lost 5 bases, and 7 bases stayed unmatched. The CDR3 contains 13 residues. Per germline, CDR1 SGHNT and CDR2 YYREEE (reference sequence). In DNA, the CDR3 is TGTGCCAGCACCCAGGGGGTCGAATATGGCTACACCTTC. This codes for CASTQGVEYGYTF. Variable domain in full (rest from reference TRBV5-4 and TRBJ1-2): ETGVTQSPTHLIKTRGQQVTLRCSSQSGHNTVSWYQQALGQGPQFIFQYYREEENGRGNFPPRFSGLQFPNYSSELNVNALELDDSALYLCASTQGVEYGYTFGSGTRLTVV.

V gene TRBV5-4 combines with J gene TRBJ2-7, with 8 bases fitting TRBD1. V gave up 4 bases and J gave up 5 bases; unmatched junction bases: 11. The CDR3 has 15 amino acids. CDR1 and CDR2 from the germline V gene are SGHNT and YYREEE (reference sequence). CDR3 in DNA: TGTGCCAGCAGCGCGACGCGGACAGGGTTAAACGAGCAGTACTTC. This encodes CASSATRTGLNEQYF.

This chain joins TRBV7-6 and TRBJ1-2; TRBD1 aligns across 9 bases. J gave up 8 bases and V 5 bases, and 6 bases lay outside the gene matches. Germline V gives CDR1 SGHVS, CDR2 FNYEAQ. This CDR3 spans 13 amino acids. For the CDR3, the DNA is TGTGCCAGCAGCCCGGGACAGGGATTCGGCTACACCTTC. It encodes CASSPGQGFGYTF.

V and J are TRBV11-1 and TRBJ1-6; no definite D call. The ends were cut back, 4 bases at V and 6 bases at J, with 10 bases in the middle. The germline V gene has CDR1 SGHAT and CDR2 FQDESV (reference sequence). This CDR3 contains 14 residues. The CDR3 DNA follows: TGTGCCAGCAGCTACCGGGTCCCTAATTCACCCCTCCACTTT. Encoded protein: CASSYRVPNSPLHF.

This clone has more than one count but fewer than ten. The V and J genes are TRBV5-8 and TRBJ2-1, with D tentatively TRBD1 (7 bases). V was trimmed by 1 base and J by 8 bases, leaving 13 bases between them. Germline lookup yields CDR1 SGHTS and CDR2 YDEGEE. This CDR3 region has 14 residues. The CDR3 protein is CASSLLTGEDEQFF. Written as DNA, the CDR3 is TGTGCCAGCAGCTTGCTAACAGGGGAGGATGAGCAGTTCTTC.

V gene TRBV7-9 combines with J gene TRBJ1-5, with 7 positions matching TRBD1. CDR3 length: 14 residues. The germline V gene has CDR1 SEHNR and CDR2 FQNEAQ (reference sequence). The ends lost 5 bases at V and 5 bases at J; junction bases unmatched: 6. The CDR3 region has the DNA TGTGCCAGCAGCCCCGGGACAGCTTATCAGCCCCAGCATTTT. It specifies CASSPGTAYQPQHF. The complete variable domain, with remaining parts taken from reference TRBV7-9 and TRBJ1-5, reads DTGVSQNPRHKITKRGQNVTFRCDPISEHNRLYWYRQTLGQGPEFLTYFQNEAQLEKSRLLSDRFSAERPKGSFSTLEIQRTEQGDSAMYLCASSPGTAYQPQHFGDGTRLSIL.

The rearrangement uses TRBV2 and TRBJ2-1, with 8 nucleotides matching TRBD2. Germline CDR1 is SNHLY and CDR2 is FYNNEI. The junction had 7 bases not matched to a gene; V was cut back by 6 bases and J by 6 bases. The CDR3 sequence is 14 residues long. CDR3 sequence: CASSRAGEGNEQFF. DNA of the CDR3: TGTGCCAGCAGCCGAGCGGGGGAGGGCAATGAGCAGTTCTTC.

The V gene is TRBV11-3, the J gene TRBJ2-7; D is perhaps TRBD1 (5 bases). Germline assignment: CDR1 SGHNT and CDR2 YENEEA. CDR3 size: 17 residues. Trimming cost V 1 base and J 2 bases, with 18 bases left between them. The chain's CDR3 is CASSLARVNSSTYEQYF. DNA of the CDR3: TGTGCCAGCAGCTTAGCCAGGGTCAACTCCAGCACCTACGAGCAGTACTTC.